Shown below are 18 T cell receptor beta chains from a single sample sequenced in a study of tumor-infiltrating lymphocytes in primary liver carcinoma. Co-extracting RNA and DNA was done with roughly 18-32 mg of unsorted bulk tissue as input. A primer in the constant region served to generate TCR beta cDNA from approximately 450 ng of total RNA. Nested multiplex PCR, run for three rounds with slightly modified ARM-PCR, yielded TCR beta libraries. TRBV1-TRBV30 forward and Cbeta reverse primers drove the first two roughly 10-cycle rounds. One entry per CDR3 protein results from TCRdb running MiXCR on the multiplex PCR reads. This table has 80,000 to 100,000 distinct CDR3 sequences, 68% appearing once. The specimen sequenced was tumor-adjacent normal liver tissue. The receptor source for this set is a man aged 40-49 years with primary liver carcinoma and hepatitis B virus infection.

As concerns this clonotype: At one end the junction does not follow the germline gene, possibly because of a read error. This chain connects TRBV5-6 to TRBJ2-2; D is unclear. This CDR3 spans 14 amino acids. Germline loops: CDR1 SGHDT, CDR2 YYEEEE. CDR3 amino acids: CDSSLGRNTGELFF. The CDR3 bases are TGTGACAGCAGCTTGGGAAGAAACACCGGGGAGCTGTTTTTT.

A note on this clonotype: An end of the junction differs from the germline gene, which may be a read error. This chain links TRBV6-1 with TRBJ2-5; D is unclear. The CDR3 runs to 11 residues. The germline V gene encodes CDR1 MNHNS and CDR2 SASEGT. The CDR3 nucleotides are TGTGCCAGCAGTGAAGTGGTGCCCCAACACTTC. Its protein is CASSEVVPQHF.

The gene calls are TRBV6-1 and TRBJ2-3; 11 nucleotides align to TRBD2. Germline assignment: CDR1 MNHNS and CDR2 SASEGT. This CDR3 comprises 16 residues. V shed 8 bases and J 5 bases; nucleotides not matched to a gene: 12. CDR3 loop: CASGGRLAGTIDTQYF. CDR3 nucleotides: TGTGCCAGCGGAGGGAGACTAGCGGGGACCATAGATACGCAGTATTTT.

In nucleotides, the CDR3 is TGTGCCAGCGACCCAGGGCCGGGGACGACCTACGAGCAGTACTTC. Translating gives CASDPGPGTTYEQYF. The rearrangement uses TRBV11-2 and TRBJ2-7; D possibly matches TRBD1 or TRBD2 (5 bases each). Per germline, CDR1 SGHAT and CDR2 FQNNGV. Trimming cost V 8 bases and J 2 bases, with 19 bases left between them. This CDR3 spans 15 amino acids.

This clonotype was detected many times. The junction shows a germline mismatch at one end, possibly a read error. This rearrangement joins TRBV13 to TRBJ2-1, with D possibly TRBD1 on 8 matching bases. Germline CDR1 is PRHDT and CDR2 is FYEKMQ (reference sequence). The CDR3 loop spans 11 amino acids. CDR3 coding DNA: TGTGCCAGCAGCTTAGGACAGGGGGGGACCTTC. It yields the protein CASSLGQGGTF.

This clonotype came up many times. The CDR3 nucleotides read TGCAGCTCATGGGTCGCCACTGAAGCTTTCTTT. Translated, it gives CSSWVATEAFF. The genes are TRBV29-1 and TRBJ1-1; D remains ambiguous. Germline CDR1 reads SQVTM; CDR2 reads ANQGSEA. This CDR3 contains 11 residues. V gave up 8 bases and J gave up 4 bases, with 11 bases separating them.

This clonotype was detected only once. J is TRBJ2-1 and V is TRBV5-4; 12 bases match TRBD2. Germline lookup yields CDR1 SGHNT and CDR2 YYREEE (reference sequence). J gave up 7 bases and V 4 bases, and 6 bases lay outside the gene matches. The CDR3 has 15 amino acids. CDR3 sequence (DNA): TGTGCCAGCAGCCCGACTAGCGGGAGAAGTAATGAGCAGTTCTTC. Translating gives CASSPTSGRSNEQFF.

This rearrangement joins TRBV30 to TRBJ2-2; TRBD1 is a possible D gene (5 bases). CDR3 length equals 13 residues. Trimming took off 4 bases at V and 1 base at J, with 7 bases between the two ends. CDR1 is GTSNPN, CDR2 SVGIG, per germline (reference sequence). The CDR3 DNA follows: TGTGCCTGGACCGGACAGAACACCGGGGAGCTGTTTTTT. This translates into CAWTGQNTGELFF.

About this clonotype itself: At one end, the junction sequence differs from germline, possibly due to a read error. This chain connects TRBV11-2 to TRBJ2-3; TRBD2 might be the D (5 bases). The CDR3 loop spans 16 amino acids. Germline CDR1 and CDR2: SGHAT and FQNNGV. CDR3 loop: CASSSGTLEVVDTQCF. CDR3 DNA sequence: TGTGCCAGCAGCTCGGGAACTTTGGAGGTTGTAGATACGCAGTGTTTT.

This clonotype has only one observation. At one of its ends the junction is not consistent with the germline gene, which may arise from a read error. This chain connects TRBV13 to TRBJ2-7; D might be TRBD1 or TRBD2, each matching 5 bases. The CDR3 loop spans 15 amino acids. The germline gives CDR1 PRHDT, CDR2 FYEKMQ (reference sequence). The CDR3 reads CASSPPAGSSYGQYF. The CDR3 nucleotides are TGTGCTAGCAGCCCCCCGGCAGGGAGCTCCTACGGACAGTACTTC.

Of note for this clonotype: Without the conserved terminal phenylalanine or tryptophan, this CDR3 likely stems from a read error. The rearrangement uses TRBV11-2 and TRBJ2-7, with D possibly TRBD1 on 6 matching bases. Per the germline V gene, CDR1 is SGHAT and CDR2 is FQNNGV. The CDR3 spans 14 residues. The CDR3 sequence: CASGFDRITYEQYL. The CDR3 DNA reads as TGTGCCAGCGGCTTTGACAGGATCACCTACGAGCAGTACTTG.

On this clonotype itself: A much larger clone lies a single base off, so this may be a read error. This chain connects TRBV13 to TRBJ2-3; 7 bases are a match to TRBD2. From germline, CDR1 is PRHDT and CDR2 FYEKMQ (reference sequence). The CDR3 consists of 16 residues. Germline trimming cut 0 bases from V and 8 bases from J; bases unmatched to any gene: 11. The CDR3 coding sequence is TGTGCCAGCAGCTTAGGAACGGGAGGAGGGCCAGGTACGCAGTATTTT. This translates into CASSLGTGGGPGTQYF.

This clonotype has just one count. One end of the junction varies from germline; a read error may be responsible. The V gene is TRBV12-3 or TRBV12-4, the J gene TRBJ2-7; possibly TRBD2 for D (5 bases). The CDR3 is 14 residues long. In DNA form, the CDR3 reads TGTGCCAACAGTTTACATGGAGAGGGCAATGAGCAGTACTTC. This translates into CANSLHGEGNEQYF.

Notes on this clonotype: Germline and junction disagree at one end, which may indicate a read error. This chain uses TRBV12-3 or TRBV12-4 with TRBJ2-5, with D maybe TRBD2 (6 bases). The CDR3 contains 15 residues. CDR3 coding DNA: TGTGCCGGCAGCGTATCGGGAACTAGCAGTGAGACCCAGTACTTC. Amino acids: CAGSVSGTSSETQYF.

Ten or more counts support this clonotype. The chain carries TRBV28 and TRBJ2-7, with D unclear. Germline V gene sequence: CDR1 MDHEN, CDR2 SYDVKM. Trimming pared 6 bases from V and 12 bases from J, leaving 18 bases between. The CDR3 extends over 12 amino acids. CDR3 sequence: CASSSPAGQGYF. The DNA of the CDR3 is TGTGCCAGCAGCTCACCGGCAGGTCAAGGGTACTTC.

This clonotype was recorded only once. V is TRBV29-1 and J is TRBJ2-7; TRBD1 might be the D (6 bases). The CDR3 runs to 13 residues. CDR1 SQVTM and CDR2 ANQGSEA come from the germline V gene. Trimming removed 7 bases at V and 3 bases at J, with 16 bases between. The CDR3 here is CSASSRTVYEQYF. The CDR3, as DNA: TGCAGCGCCTCCTCCAGGACAGTCTACGAGCAGTACTTC.

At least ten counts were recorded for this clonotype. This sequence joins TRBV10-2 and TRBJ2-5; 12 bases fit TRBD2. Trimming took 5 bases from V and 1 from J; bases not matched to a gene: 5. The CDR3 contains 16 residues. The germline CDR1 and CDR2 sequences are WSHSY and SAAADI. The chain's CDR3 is CASSLTSGSLQETQYF. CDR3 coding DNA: TGCGCCAGCAGTTTGACTAGCGGGAGCCTCCAAGAGACCCAGTACTTC.

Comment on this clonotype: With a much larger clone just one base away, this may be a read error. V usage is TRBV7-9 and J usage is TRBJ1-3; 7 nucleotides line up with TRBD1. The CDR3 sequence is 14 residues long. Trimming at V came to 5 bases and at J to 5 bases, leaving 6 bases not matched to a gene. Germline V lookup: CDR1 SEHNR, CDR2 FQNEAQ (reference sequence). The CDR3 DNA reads TGTGCCAGCAGCCACGGACAGGCTCGAAACACCATATATTTT. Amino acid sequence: CASSHGQARNTIYF.